These 13 T cell receptor beta chains were all obtained from the same sample, sequenced in a study of T cells in Graves' hyperthyroidism and ophthalmopathy. The TCR beta CDR3 regions underwent amplification using RNA transcripts as the source. Using the HTBI primer set, a first-round RT-PCR was run on the TCR CDR3. TCRdb ran MiXCR on the multiplex PCR reads and lists one entry per CDR3 protein. The table includes a few hundred thousand distinct CDR3 sequences, approximately 15% detected once. The sample consisted of blood. The source of these receptors is a woman younger than 35 with Graves' hyperthyroidism.

Ten or more counts support this clonotype. The V call is TRBV10-3, the J call TRBJ2-1, with 11 bases aligning to TRBD1. The trim removed 4 bases at V and 7 bases at J, leaving 3 bases unmatched. The germline gives CDR1 ENHRY, CDR2 SYGVKD. The CDR3 runs 14 residues. In DNA form, the CDR3 reads TGTGCCATCAGTGCGGGGACAGGGGGAAATGAGCAGTTCTTC. Its translation: CAISAGTGGNEQFF.

This clonotype has ten or more counts. The CDR3 DNA sequence: TGTGCCAGCAGACCCGGGACTAGCGCCTCCTACGAGCAGTACTTC. This encodes CASRPGTSASYEQYF. The genes are TRBV2 and TRBJ2-7; 10 nucleotides match TRBD2. This CDR3 has 15 amino acids. V dropped 6 bases and J dropped 0; count of bases not matched to a gene: 5. Germline V gives CDR1 SNHLY, CDR2 FYNNEI.

CDR3 nucleotide sequence: TGTGCCAGCAAGGGGGGCCGGATGAACACTGAAGCTTTCTTT. Residues: CASKGGRMNTEAFF. The rearrangement uses TRBV2 and TRBJ1-1; TRBD1 is a possible D gene (6 bases). V dropped 7 bases and J dropped 0 bases, with 12 bases sitting between them. The CDR3 sequence is 14 residues long. Germline-derived CDR1 and CDR2 are SNHLY and FYNNEI.

There are many counts of this clonotype. This chain links TRBV20-1 with TRBJ2-5, with TRBD2 identical over 9 bases. Trimming took 4 bases from V and 4 from J; bases not matched to a gene: 10. The CDR3 is 15 residues long. From germline, CDR1 is DFQATT and CDR2 SNEGSKA (reference sequence). The CDR3 here is CSATPGSGGGETQYF. In nucleotides, the CDR3 is TGCAGTGCTACCCCGGGTAGCGGGGGCGGAGAGACCCAGTACTTC.

This chain uses TRBV3-1 with TRBJ2-3; D unclear. The CDR3 length is 16 residues. The V and J ends lost 4 bases and 2 bases respectively, with 16 bases between them. CDR1 and CDR2 from the germline V gene are LGHDT and YNNKEL (reference sequence). The CDR3 DNA reads as TGTGCCAGCAGCCCCGTGAAGTCGCGAGTCACAGATACGCAGTATTTT. Amino acid sequence: CASSPVKSRVTDTQYF.

This clonotype was counted at least ten times. This sequence joins TRBV10-1 and TRBJ2-3; TRBD1 might be the D (6 bases). In germline, CDR1 is WNHNN, CDR2 SYGVQD (reference sequence). The ends were cut back, 5 bases at V and 1 base at J, with 16 bases in the middle. The CDR3 runs to 16 residues. The DNA of the CDR3 is TGCGCCAGCAGTTCCAAGACAGGCCGAGGCACAGATACGCAGTATTTT. Protein sequence: CASSSKTGRGTDTQYF.

This clonotype was seen more than once but under ten times. The chain is built from TRBV19 and TRBJ1-3; TRBD1 aligns across 7 bases. The germline CDR1 and CDR2 sequences are LNHDA and SQIVND (reference sequence). V shed 3 bases and J 0 bases; nucleotides not matched to a gene: 8. The CDR3 has 17 residues. The CDR3 spells CASSMDRRTSSGNTIYF. The DNA of the CDR3 is TGTGCCAGTAGTATGGACAGGAGAACCAGCTCTGGAAACACCATATATTTT.

The sample holds many counts of this clonotype. The genes are TRBV29-1 and TRBJ2-1; no reliable D call. Trimming removed 0 bases from V and 4 bases from J, with 7 bases in between. The CDR3 has 13 residues. Looked up from germline, CDR1 is SQVTM and CDR2 is ANQGSEA. For the CDR3, the DNA is TGCAGCGTTGAAGAGGATCTTTACAATGAGCAGTTCTTC. Its protein is CSVEEDLYNEQFF.

In this sample, this clonotype turned up a few times. The chain joins TRBV13 to TRBJ2-3; TRBD2 matches 10 bases. This CDR3 comprises 14 residues. Per germline, CDR1 PRHDT and CDR2 FYEKMQ (reference sequence). V dropped 6 bases and J dropped 4; count of bases not matched to a gene: 4. The DNA for the CDR3 is TGTGCCAGCAGGGCTAGCGGGAGAGCAGATACGCAGTATTTT. Protein sequence: CASRASGRADTQYF.

This clonotype was recorded many times. The chain combines TRBV20-1 with TRBJ1-1; D remains unclear. The V gene's germline CDR1 is DFQATT and CDR2 SNEGSKA (reference sequence). V was pared by 6 bases and J by 1 base, with 15 bases between. The length of the CDR3 is 14 residues. This CDR3 is CSAEQGVANTEAFF. The CDR3 nucleotides read TGCAGTGCGGAGCAAGGCGTCGCGAACACTGAAGCTTTCTTT.

This sequence joins TRBV6-5 and TRBJ2-1; D unclear. Trimming shortened V by 5 bases and J by 4 bases, and 15 bases separated the two germline ends. The CDR3 sequence is 15 residues long. CDR1 is MNHEY, CDR2 SVGAGI, per germline. Here the CDR3 reads CASSRIPQHYNEQFF. The CDR3, as DNA: TGTGCCAGCAGTCGGATCCCCCAACATTACAATGAGCAGTTCTTC.

This clonotype was picked up a small number of times. The chain joins TRBV19 to TRBJ2-1, with 10 bases aligning to TRBD2. Germline V gives CDR1 LNHDA, CDR2 SQIVND (reference sequence). This CDR3 comprises 14 residues. V lost 5 bases and J lost 8; bases outside the gene matches: 6. The CDR3 spells CASSPRGLAYEQFF. CDR3 DNA sequence: TGTGCCAGTAGTCCGAGGGGACTAGCGTATGAGCAGTTCTTC.

Only a few counts were recorded for this clonotype. The rearrangement uses TRBV7-9 and TRBJ2-1; 9 bases align to TRBD2. Germline values: CDR1 SEHNR, CDR2 FQNEAQ (reference sequence). The CDR3 length is 14 residues. Unmatched junction bases numbered 3, after V lost 4 bases and J lost 5 bases. CDR3: CASSSRLADNEQFF. CDR3 nucleotides: TGTGCCAGCAGCTCCCGACTAGCGGACAATGAGCAGTTCTTC.